These 16 T cell receptor beta chains came from one sample sequenced in a study of OX40 agonist ivuxolimab in advanced cancers. Libraries were prepared by immunoSEQ multiplex PCR; TCRdb keeps only in-frame clonotypes and omits some of them. The sample has roughly 28,000 clones; approximately 84% are singletons. The source was CD4+ or CD8+ T cells sorted from blood, collected in a trial of the OX40 agonist ivuxolimab. The receptor source for this set is an adult with an advanced solid tumor such as melanoma, head and neck, liver or kidney cancer.

CDR3 in DNA: TGTGCCAGCAGTTTCTCTACCGGGACAGCCTACAATGAGCAGTTCTTC. It codes for CASSFSTGTAYNEQFF. The gene calls are TRBV6-5 and TRBJ2-1; 7 bases map to TRBD1. The CDR3 has 16 amino acids. Germline lookup yields CDR1 MNHEY and CDR2 SVGAGI. V shed 4 bases, J shed 2 bases, and the junction held 8 bases outside the gene matches.

The chain has TRBV7-9 and TRBJ1-4; TRBD1 matches 12 bases. V lost 4 bases and J lost 0; bases outside the gene matches: 3. The CDR3 contains 17 residues. Germline V gene data show CDR1 as SEHNR and CDR2 as FQNEAQ (reference sequence). CDR3 coding DNA: TGTGCCAGCAGCTCCCGGGACAGGGGGCCAACTAATGAAAAACTGTTTTTT. This sequence encodes CASSSRDRGPTNEKLFF.

The chain couples TRBV27 to TRBJ2-7; maybe TRBD1 (6 bases). CDR1 and CDR2 (germline): MNHEY, SMNVEV (reference sequence). V lost 7 bases and J lost 0, with 13 bases in between. The CDR3 is 14 amino acids. The CDR3 DNA reads TGTGCCAGCACCCAACAGGGACCCTCCTACGAGCAGTACTTC. Its protein is CASTQQGPSYEQYF.

The chain employs TRBV5-5 and TRBJ2-7; no clear D. V lost 5 bases and J lost 0, with 15 bases in between. CDR1 and CDR2 from the germline V gene are SGHKS and YYEKEE (reference sequence). This CDR3 has 15 residues. The CDR3 DNA is TGTGCCAGCAGATACCGCGCAGATGGCTCCTACGAGCAGTACTTC. Its protein is CASRYRADGSYEQYF. The full variable domain, completed using reference TRBV5-5 and TRBJ2-7, is DAGVTQSPTHLIKTRGQQVTLRCSPISGHKSVSWYQQVLGQGPQFIFQYYEKEERGRGNFPDRFSARQFPNYSSELNVNALLLGDSALYLCASRYRADGSYEQYFGPGTRLTVT.

The chain is built from TRBV28 and TRBJ1-1, with a weak D call TRBD1 (6 bases). Germline CDR1 and CDR2: MDHEN and SYDVKM. The CDR3 extends over 12 amino acids. Trimming left V 6 bases short and J 5 bases short, with 10 bases between. The CDR3 loop reads CASRHRETEAFF. The CDR3, as DNA: TGTGCCAGCAGACACAGGGAGACTGAAGCTTTCTTT.

The CDR3: CASSSASYQETQYF. For the CDR3, the DNA is TGTGCCAGCAGCTCCGCGTCGTACCAAGAGACCCAGTACTTC. The rearrangement links TRBV9 to TRBJ2-5, with D hard to call. CDR3 size: 14 residues. V was pared by 4 bases and J by 0 bases, with 10 bases between. The V gene's germline CDR1 is SGDLS and CDR2 YYNGEE.

The chain carries TRBV6-1 and TRBJ1-5, with a possible D match to TRBD1 (5 bases). V was cut by 5 bases and J by 0 bases, with 8 bases left in between. The CDR3 spans 14 residues. Germline loops: CDR1 MNHNS, CDR2 SASEGT. The CDR3 region is CASSFDSSNQPQHF. The CDR3 DNA reads as TGTGCCAGCAGTTTTGACAGTAGCAATCAGCCCCAGCATTTT.

V and J are TRBV7-9 and TRBJ2-3, with unresolved D. This CDR3 spans 13 amino acids. V dropped 4 bases and J dropped 6 bases, with 11 bases sitting between them. CDR1 is SEHNR and CDR2 is FQNEAQ in the germline V gene (reference sequence). CDR3 in amino acids: CASSSVPGDTQYF. CDR3 sequence (DNA): TGTGCCAGCAGCTCGGTTCCGGGTGATACGCAGTATTTT.

The chain combines TRBV7-6 with TRBJ1-1; D is uncertain. Germline CDR1 and CDR2: SGHVS and FNYEAQ. CDR3 length: 13 residues. Trimming removed 1 base from V and 0 bases from J, with 3 bases in between. CDR3 protein: CASSLELNTEAFF. The CDR3 DNA reads TGTGCCAGCAGCTTAGAATTGAACACTGAAGCTTTCTTT. The entire variable domain, with the rest obtained from reference TRBV7-6 and TRBJ1-1, is as follows: GAGVSQSPRYKVTKRGQDVALRCDPISGHVSLYWYRQALGQGPEFLTYFNYEAQQDKSGLPNDRFSAERPEGSISTLTIQRTEQRDSAMYRCASSLELNTEAFFGQGTRLTVV.

This CDR3 is CASSSSGGNQETQYF. The CDR3 coding sequence is TGTGCCAGCAGTTCTTCTGGGGGCAACCAAGAGACCCAGTACTTC. This chain joins TRBV6-6 and TRBJ2-5; D perhaps matches TRBD1 (6 bases). Germline CDR1 reads MNHNY; CDR2 reads SVGAGI (reference sequence). This CDR3 is built from 15 residues. V dropped 4 bases and J dropped 0 bases, with 12 bases sitting between them.

The gene calls are TRBV27 and TRBJ2-5; 11 bases are a match to TRBD2. There are 14 residues in the CDR3. Trimming at V came to 8 bases and at J to 2 bases, leaving 4 bases not matched to a gene. Germline V gene sequence: CDR1 MNHEY, CDR2 SMNVEV (reference sequence). The CDR3 protein is CASGGLADQETQYF. CDR3 in DNA: TGTGCCAGCGGGGGACTAGCGGATCAAGAGACCCAGTACTTC.

This chain connects TRBV28 to TRBJ2-7, with TRBD1 as a possible D gene (5 bases). Trimming left V 7 bases short and J 0 bases short, with 10 bases between. This CDR3 contains 13 residues. CDR1 is MDHEN and CDR2 is SYDVKM in the germline V gene. The DNA for the CDR3 is TGTGCCAGCATCCCGACAGACTCCTACGAGCAGTACTTC. It specifies CASIPTDSYEQYF.

The V gene is TRBV19, the J gene TRBJ2-3; maybe TRBD2 (6 bases). This CDR3 has 16 residues. Germline loops: CDR1 LNHDA, CDR2 SQIVND (reference sequence). Trimming left V 4 bases short and J 2 bases short, with 16 bases between. CDR3: CASSSFSGPITDTQYF. CDR3 bases: TGTGCCAGTAGTAGCTTTAGCGGACCAATCACAGATACGCAGTATTTT.

This chain uses TRBV27 with TRBJ2-5; D may match TRBD1 or TRBD2 (6 bases each). Germline values: CDR1 MNHEY, CDR2 SMNVEV (reference sequence). V was trimmed by 3 bases and J by 5 bases, leaving 13 bases between them. The CDR3 spans 14 residues. The CDR3 here is CASSFRGPSETQYF. DNA of the CDR3: TGTGCCAGCAGTTTCCGGGGGCCAAGCGAGACCCAGTACTTC.

The chain has TRBV5-6 and TRBJ2-7; TRBD1 aligns across 7 bases. Germline CDR1 is SGHDT and CDR2 is YYEEEE. With V trimmed by 2 bases and J by 2 bases, 7 bases remained unmatched. There are 15 residues in the CDR3. The CDR3 reads CASSLEQGYPYEQYF. CDR3 bases: TGTGCCAGCAGCTTAGAACAGGGGTACCCCTACGAGCAGTACTTC.

This CDR3 is CSVTGGDRANSPLHF. The CDR3 bases are TGCAGCGTTACCGGAGGGGACAGGGCTAATTCACCCCTCCACTTT. V gene TRBV29-1 combines with J gene TRBJ1-6; 9 nucleotides agree with TRBD1. With V trimmed by 5 bases and J by 6 bases, 8 bases remained unmatched. CDR3 length: 15 amino acids. Germline loops: CDR1 SQVTM, CDR2 ANQGSEA.